This T cell receptor beta chain was captured by sequencing in a study of blood T cell repertoires in COVID-19. Assay: immunoSEQ multiplex PCR; the TCRdb copy retains only in-frame clones and omits some. The sample includes 200,000 to 300,000 clones, approximately 78% of them seen just once. V shed 6 bases, J shed 4 bases, and the junction held 7 bases outside the gene matches. There are 14 residues in the CDR3. Germline CDR1 is MNHEY and CDR2 is SVGAGI. The rearrangement links TRBV6-5 to TRBJ1-2; 8 nucleotides align to TRBD1. The sequencing sample was made of peripheral blood. This receptor was identified in a woman younger than 35 with acute or convalescent COVID-19. The CDR3 coding sequence is TGTGCCAGCAGCCATGACAGGGGAAGCTATGGCTACACCTTC. It translates to CASSHDRGSYGYTF.